These 7 T cell receptor beta chains were all obtained from the same sample, sequenced in a study of blood T cell repertoires in COVID-19. This table comes from immunoSEQ multiplex PCR, and its TCRdb copy is limited to in-frame clones, with some not included. The sample yields roughly 220,000 clones, roughly 84% seen once. Sequences were obtained from peripheral blood. The receptors come from a man aged 25 to 40 with active or convalescent COVID-19.

V and J are TRBV5-6 and TRBJ2-2, with 13 bases matching TRBD2. This CDR3 has 16 amino acids. CDR1 and CDR2 from the germline V gene are SGHDT and YYEEEE. The V and J ends lost 4 bases and 4 bases, in that order; junction bases with no gene match: 4. The CDR3 protein is CASSVLAGGLTGELFF. For the CDR3, the DNA is TGTGCCAGCAGCGTACTAGCGGGGGGGCTCACCGGGGAGCTGTTTTTT.

The chain links TRBV6-1 to TRBJ1-6; D possibly corresponds to TRBD1 (5 bases). The V gene's germline CDR1 is MNHNS and CDR2 SASEGT. The length of the CDR3 is 15 residues. V was trimmed by 1 base and J by 4 bases, leaving 8 bases between them. This CDR3 reads CASSEGPGYNSPLHF. The CDR3 DNA is TGTGCCAGCAGTGAAGGTCCAGGGTATAATTCACCCCTCCACTTT.

The V and J genes are TRBV7-2 and TRBJ2-4; a possible D gene is TRBD1 (6 bases). V was shortened by 5 bases and J by 0 bases, with 14 bases between the two germline ends. CDR3 length: 16 residues. Germline V gene sequence: CDR1 SGHTA, CDR2 FQGNSA. For the CDR3, the DNA is TGTGCCAGCAGCCCCTCTTGGACAGAAGCCAAAAACATTCAGTACTTC. Its protein product is CASSPSWTEAKNIQYF.

The V gene is TRBV28, the J gene TRBJ1-1; the D gene is possibly TRBD1 (6 bases). V was trimmed by 5 bases and J by 1 base, leaving 14 bases between them. CDR3 length equals 15 residues. Germline CDR1 is MDHEN and CDR2 is SYDVKM. DNA for the CDR3: TGTGCCAGCAGTCCCGACCCGGGACAGAACACTGAAGCTTTCTTT. Its protein is CASSPDPGQNTEAFF.

V is TRBV6-5 and J is TRBJ1-2; 8 bases line up with TRBD1. The CDR3 length is 14 residues. V shed 2 bases and J 8 bases; nucleotides not matched to a gene: 7. CDR1 and CDR2 (germline): MNHEY, SVGAGI. Here the CDR3 DNA reads TGTGCCAGCAGTTACACAGGACAGGGACCCGGCTACACCTTC. This sequence encodes CASSYTGQGPGYTF.

In nucleotides, the CDR3 is TGTGCCAGCAGCTTAGCGGCCCCAACCTACGAGCAGTACTTC. Translation gives CASSLAAPTYEQYF. The chain couples TRBV7-8 to TRBJ2-7; D unresolved. From germline, CDR1 is SGHVS and CDR2 FQNEAQ. Trimming took 0 bases from V and 2 from J, leaving 8 bases between them. This CDR3 is built from 14 residues.

The rearrangement uses TRBV3-1 (or the pseudogene TRBV3-2) and TRBJ2-7; weak D call: TRBD2 (5 bases). CDR1 and CDR2 from the germline V gene are LGHDT and YNNKEL (reference sequence). With 0 bases removed from V and 4 bases from J, the gap between germline ends came to 16 bases. CDR3 length: 16 residues. DNA for the CDR3: TGTGCCAGCAGCCAAGATCTGGGCCGAGGGAATTACGAGCAGTACTTC. Translating gives CASSQDLGRGNYEQYF.